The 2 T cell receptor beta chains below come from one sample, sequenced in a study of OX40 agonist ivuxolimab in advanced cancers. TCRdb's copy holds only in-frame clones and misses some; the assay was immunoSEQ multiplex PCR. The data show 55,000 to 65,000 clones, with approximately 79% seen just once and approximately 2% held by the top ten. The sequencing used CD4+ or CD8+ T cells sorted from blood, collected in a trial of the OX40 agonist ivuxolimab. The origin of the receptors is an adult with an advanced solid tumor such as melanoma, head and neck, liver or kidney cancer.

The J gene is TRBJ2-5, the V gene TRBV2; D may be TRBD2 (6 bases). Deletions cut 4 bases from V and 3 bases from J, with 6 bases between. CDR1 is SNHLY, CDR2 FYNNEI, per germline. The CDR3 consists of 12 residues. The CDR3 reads CASSVAEETQYF. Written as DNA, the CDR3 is TGTGCCAGCAGTGTAGCGGAAGAGACCCAGTACTTC.

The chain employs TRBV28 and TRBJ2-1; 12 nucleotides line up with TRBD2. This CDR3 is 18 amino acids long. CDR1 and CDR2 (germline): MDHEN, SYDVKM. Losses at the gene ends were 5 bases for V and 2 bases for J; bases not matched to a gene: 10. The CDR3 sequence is CASSTILLAGGTYNEQFF. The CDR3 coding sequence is TGTGCCAGCAGTACCATCCTACTAGCGGGAGGAACCTACAATGAGCAGTTCTTC.